A single sample gave rise to the 32 T cell receptor beta chains below, sequenced in a study of blood T cell repertoires in COVID-19. Assay: immunoSEQ multiplex PCR; the TCRdb copy retains only in-frame clones and omits some. The sample carries roughly 46,000 clones, around 83% recorded once. Sequenced input: PBMCs or T cells enriched from blood (not recorded which). The receptor set was obtained from a woman between 45 and 60 years old who had recovered from COVID-19.

This rearrangement joins TRBV5-1 to TRBJ1-5; 10 bases fit TRBD1. The CDR3 is made up of 15 amino acids. Trimming took 1 base from V and 5 from J; bases not matched to a gene: 3. Germline loops: CDR1 SGHRS, CDR2 YFSETQ. CDR3: CASSLTGQGDQPQHF. CDR3 nucleotide sequence: TGCGCCAGCAGCTTGACCGGACAGGGGGATCAGCCCCAGCATTTT.

The rearrangement links TRBV2 to TRBJ2-2; the D is unclear. Trimming removed 4 bases from V and 3 bases from J, with 6 bases in between. CDR1 is SNHLY and CDR2 is FYNNEI in the germline V gene. The CDR3 is made up of 13 amino acids. DNA of the CDR3: TGTGCCAGCAGTGCGTCTTACACCGGGGAGCTGTTTTTT. As protein: CASSASYTGELFF.

This chain connects TRBV5-6 to TRBJ2-5, with D tentatively TRBD1 (5 bases). This CDR3 spans 16 amino acids. V gave up 1 base and J gave up 0 bases, with 13 bases separating them. Germline lookup yields CDR1 SGHDT and CDR2 YYEEEE. The CDR3 loop is CASSLQGRRYQETQYF. The CDR3 DNA follows: TGTGCCAGCAGCTTGCAGGGCAGGCGATACCAAGAGACCCAGTACTTC. The complete variable domain, with remaining parts taken from reference TRBV5-6 and TRBJ2-5, reads DAGVTQSPTHLIKTRGQQVTLRCSPKSGHDTVSWYQQALGQGPQFIFQYYEEEERQRGNFPDRFSGHQFPNYSSELNVNALLLGDSALYLCASSLQGRRYQETQYFGPGTRLLVL.

The rearrangement joins TRBV28 to TRBJ2-2; no clear D gene. The CDR3 is made up of 15 amino acids. Looked up from germline, CDR1 is MDHEN and CDR2 is SYDVKM. Trimming left V 2 bases short and J 2 bases short, with 9 bases between. This chain's CDR3 is CASSLEADNTGELFF. DNA of the CDR3: TGTGCCAGCAGTTTAGAGGCGGATAACACCGGGGAGCTGTTTTTT.

This clone appeared a single time. J is TRBJ2-5 and V is TRBV7-8; tentative D call: TRBD1 (7 bases). Trimming pared 5 bases from V and 5 bases from J, leaving 21 bases between. This CDR3 is built from 16 residues. Germline V lookup: CDR1 SGHVS, CDR2 FQNEAQ. CDR3 in DNA: TGTGCCAGCAGCCGAGGCGGCGTAGCGGACAGGGAGACCCAGTACTTC. Translation gives CASSRGGVADRETQYF. Full variable domain (missing parts from reference TRBV7-8 and TRBJ2-5): GAGVSQSPRYKVAKRGQDVALRCDPISGHVSLFWYQQALGQGPEFLTYFQNEAQLDKSGLPSDRFFAERPEGSVSTLKIQRTQQEDSAVYLCASSRGGVADRETQYFGPGTRLLVL.

Remarks on this clone: Other nucleotide sequences from this sample produce the same CDR3. The rearrangement links TRBV7-2 to TRBJ1-5; possibly TRBD1 for D (5 bases). V dropped 5 bases and J dropped 1 base, with 12 bases sitting between them. The CDR3 contains 15 residues. The V gene's germline CDR1 is SGHTA and CDR2 FQGNSA. The chain's CDR3 is CASSVDRTSNQPQHF. The CDR3, as DNA: TGTGCCAGCAGCGTCGACAGAACGAGCAATCAGCCCCAGCATTTT.

The chain has TRBV18 and TRBJ1-5, with 7 nucleotides matching TRBD1. Germline V gives CDR1 KGHSH, CDR2 LQKENI. J gave up 1 base and V 4 bases, and 4 bases lay outside the gene matches. This CDR3 is 15 amino acids long. CDR3 sequence: CASSQQTGSNQPQHF. The CDR3 DNA is TGTGCCAGCTCACAACAGACAGGGAGCAATCAGCCCCAGCATTTT.

The CDR3: CASTPDLQVNTEAFF. DNA for the CDR3: TGCGCCAGCACCCCCGACCTACAGGTTAACACTGAAGCTTTCTTT. V and J are TRBV5-1 and TRBJ1-1; tentatively, D is TRBD1 (5 bases). The CDR3 consists of 15 residues. V lost 6 bases to trimming and J lost 2 bases, with 17 bases between them. Germline CDR1 is SGHRS and CDR2 is YFSETQ.

This chain joins TRBV6-5 and TRBJ1-2; TRBD1 matches 7 bases. V gave up 11 bases and J gave up 4 bases; unmatched junction bases: 7. Germline values: CDR1 MNHEY, CDR2 SVGAGI. The CDR3 has 12 residues. CDR3 coding DNA: TGTGCCGTACAGGGGAGCGTCTATGGCTACACCTTC. As protein: CAVQGSVYGYTF.

The J gene is TRBJ1-4, the V gene TRBV18, with a possible D match to TRBD1 (5 bases). The germline gives CDR1 KGHSH, CDR2 LQKENI. Deletions cut 6 bases from V and 8 bases from J, with 16 bases between. This CDR3 has 14 amino acids. CDR3 sequence reads: CASSQTGPEEKLFF. CDR3 sequence (DNA): TGTGCCAGCTCGCAAACAGGACCTGAGGAAAAACTGTTTTTT.

V and J are TRBV5-1 and TRBJ2-4, with D maybe TRBD2 (5 bases). The germline V gene encodes CDR1 SGHRS and CDR2 YFSETQ. The CDR3 is 14 amino acids. Trimming cost V 0 bases and J 2 bases, with 6 bases left between them. CDR3 region: CASSLAGTKNIQYF. The CDR3 DNA follows: TGCGCCAGCAGCTTGGCGGGGACCAAAAACATTCAGTACTTC.

The chain is built from TRBV9 and TRBJ2-5; 11 nucleotides align to TRBD1. V gave up 4 bases and J gave up 5 bases; unmatched junction bases: 7. Looked up from germline, CDR1 is SGDLS and CDR2 is YYNGEE. The CDR3 loop spans 15 amino acids. The CDR3 protein is CASSIRTGGWETQYF. CDR3 in DNA: TGTGCCAGCAGCATCAGGACAGGGGGCTGGGAGACCCAGTACTTC.

V gene TRBV5-6 combines with J gene TRBJ1-5; tentative D call: TRBD1 (5 bases). Germline assignment: CDR1 SGHDT and CDR2 YYEEEE. The CDR3 length is 13 residues. Trimming left V 0 bases short and J 10 bases short, with 11 bases between. CDR3 in amino acids: CASSLDRSGPQHF. The CDR3 nucleotides are TGTGCCAGCAGCTTGGACAGGTCAGGCCCCCAGCATTTT.

The chain recombines TRBV6-1 with TRBJ1-2; 9 nucleotides align to TRBD1. This CDR3 has 13 amino acids. The junction had 5 bases not matched to a gene; V was cut back by 3 bases and J by 9 bases. CDR1 and CDR2 from the germline V gene are MNHNS and SASEGT. The CDR3 DNA reads TGTGCCAGCAGTGATACAGGGGGCGATTGCTACACCTTC. Its protein product is CASSDTGGDCYTF.

The chain joins TRBV7-2 to TRBJ1-6, with a tentative D call TRBD1 (6 bases). The germline gives CDR1 SGHTA, CDR2 FQGNSA. The length of the CDR3 is 15 residues. V lost 4 bases, J lost 6 bases, and 13 bases lay in between. CDR3 DNA sequence: TGTGCCAGCAGCTCCGCCCCAGGGGTTAATTCACCCCTCCACTTT. This translates into CASSSAPGVNSPLHF.

The V call is TRBV7-9, the J call TRBJ2-1; D not certain. V was cut by 2 bases and J by 8 bases, with 7 bases left in between. This CDR3 region has 12 residues. CDR1 is SEHNR, CDR2 FQNEAQ, per germline (reference sequence). CDR3 sequence: CASSLSADEQFF. The CDR3 bases are TGTGCCAGCAGCTTATCCGCGGATGAGCAGTTCTTC. Full variable domain (remainder filled in from reference TRBV7-9 and TRBJ2-1): DTGVSQNPRHKITKRGQNVTFRCDPISEHNRLYWYRQTLGQGPEFLTYFQNEAQLEKSRLLSDRFSAERPKGSFSTLEIQRTEQGDSAMYLCASSLSADEQFFGPGTRLTVL.

The chain is built from TRBV7-2 and TRBJ2-4; the match to TRBD2 covers 8 bases. V shed 2 bases, J shed 7 bases, and the junction held 7 bases outside the gene matches. The CDR3 is made up of 15 amino acids. Germline CDR1 and CDR2: SGHTA and FQGNSA. CDR3 bases: TGTGCCAGCAGCTTAAAAACGGGAGGGGGGAACATTCAGTACTTC. It translates to CASSLKTGGGNIQYF.

The V and J genes are TRBV24-1 and TRBJ2-3; perhaps TRBD2 as D (6 bases). This CDR3 contains 14 residues. The germline V and J ends were trimmed by 7 bases and 4 bases, with 14 bases remaining between them. Germline assignment: CDR1 KGHDR and CDR2 SFDVKD. Here the CDR3 DNA reads TGTGCCACCAGCGAACCCGCGGGGCCAGATACGCAGTATTTT. Its translation: CATSEPAGPDTQYF.

The rearrangement uses TRBV7-2 and TRBJ1-1; weak D call: TRBD1 (5 bases). V was pared by 5 bases and J by 4 bases, with 17 bases between. CDR3 size: 15 residues. Germline CDR1 and CDR2: SGHTA and FQGNSA. CDR3 in amino acids: CASSMVGVPVTEAFF. CDR3 sequence (DNA): TGTGCCAGCAGCATGGTAGGGGTTCCGGTCACTGAAGCTTTCTTT.

This chain links TRBV7-9 with TRBJ2-1, with no clear D. V gave up 5 bases and J gave up 0 bases, with 14 bases separating them. Germline CDR1 reads SEHNR; CDR2 reads FQNEAQ (reference sequence). CDR3 size: 16 residues. CDR3 DNA sequence: TGTGCCAGCAGCAACTATGATGGTTCCTCCTACAATGAGCAGTTCTTC. Translated: CASSNYDGSSYNEQFF.

This clone was observed a single time. The V call is TRBV11-3, the J call TRBJ2-3; the D gene is possibly TRBD2 (5 bases). Germline V lookup: CDR1 SGHNT, CDR2 YENEEA. V dropped 8 bases and J dropped 3 bases, with 9 bases sitting between them. The length of the CDR3 is 12 residues. CDR3 in amino acids: CASSGSTDTQYF. Written as DNA, the CDR3 is TGTGCCAGCTCGGGGTCTACAGATACGCAGTATTTT.

The J gene is TRBJ1-1, the V gene TRBV6-5; no definite D call. The CDR3 sequence is 14 residues long. Germline CDR1 reads MNHEY; CDR2 reads SVGAGI. The V end was cut by 2 bases, the J end by 0 bases, with 7 bases between. CDR3 sequence (DNA): TGTGCCAGCAGTTACACAGCTATGAACACTGAAGCTTTCTTT. Amino acids: CASSYTAMNTEAFF.

This clone has a single count. The chain links TRBV2 to TRBJ2-7; 10 positions agree with TRBD2. CDR3 length equals 15 residues. V trimming: 2 bases; J trimming: 5 bases; junction bases outside the gene matches: 6. Per germline, CDR1 SNHLY and CDR2 FYNNEI. Here the CDR3 DNA reads TGTGCCAGCAGTGAAATTACTAGCGGGGCCCACGAGCAGTACTTC. As protein: CASSEITSGAHEQYF.

The chain couples TRBV7-2 to TRBJ2-5; D unclear. Germline CDR1 and CDR2: SGHTA and FQGNSA. The CDR3 has 15 amino acids. The ends were cut back, 5 bases at V and 5 bases at J, with 18 bases in the middle. The CDR3 protein is CASSTDGEGWETQYF. The CDR3 bases are TGTGCCAGCAGCACCGACGGAGAAGGTTGGGAGACCCAGTACTTC.

The CDR3 sequence is CASSILFSLAGKNEQFF. The CDR3 DNA reads as TGTGCCAGTAGTATTCTGTTCTCACTAGCGGGAAAGAATGAGCAGTTCTTC. The chain is built from TRBV19 and TRBJ2-1; TRBD2 matches 10 bases. The junction had 12 bases not matched to a gene; V was cut back by 3 bases and J by 7 bases. Per the germline V gene, CDR1 is LNHDA and CDR2 is SQIVND (reference sequence). This CDR3 is built from 17 residues.

The chain uses TRBV7-2 and TRBJ2-2; D is unresolved. Germline CDR1 SGHTA, CDR2 FQGNSA. The length of the CDR3 is 13 residues. V lost 5 bases and J 8 bases, leaving 12 bases between the germline ends. The CDR3: CASSALPIGELFF. The CDR3 nucleotides are TGTGCCAGCAGCGCCCTCCCTATTGGGGAGCTGTTTTTT. Using reference TRBV7-2 and TRBJ2-2 for the parts outside the CDR3, the full variable domain is GAGVSQSPSNKVTEKGKDVELRCDPISGHTALYWYRQSLGQGLEFLIYFQGNSAPDKSGLPSDRFSAERTGGSVSTLTIQRTQQEDSAVYLCASSALPIGELFFGEGSRLTVL.

The chain uses TRBV25-1 and TRBJ2-7; D is possibly TRBD2 (5 bases). The CDR3 runs 14 residues. Germline V gene sequence: CDR1 MGHDK, CDR2 SYGVNS. V lost 2 bases and J lost 3, with 11 bases in between. In nucleotides, the CDR3 is TGTGCCAGCAGTGAACTTGGGCGGGTCTACGAGCAGTACTTC. Translated: CASSELGRVYEQYF.

The chain carries TRBV27 and TRBJ2-5; D gene ambiguous. The CDR3 length is 12 residues. Germline V gene data show CDR1 as MNHEY and CDR2 as SMNVEV (reference sequence). V was shortened by 5 bases and J by 5 bases, with 9 bases between the two germline ends. CDR3 amino acids: CASSLPGETQYF. The CDR3 region has the DNA TGTGCCAGCAGTCTACCCGGGGAGACCCAGTACTTC.

The chain employs TRBV19 and TRBJ1-5; 7 bases align to TRBD1. This CDR3 has 14 amino acids. Trimming cost V 7 bases and J 3 bases; bases outside gene matches: 6. Germline CDR1 reads LNHDA; CDR2 reads SQIVND (reference sequence). The CDR3 nucleotides read TGTGCCAGTACTGCGACAGGGCACAATCAGCCCCAGCATTTT. Translating it yields CASTATGHNQPQHF.

The V and J genes are TRBV4-3 and TRBJ2-7; TRBD2 matches at 8 bases. V dropped 0 bases and J dropped 2; count of bases not matched to a gene: 9. Looked up from germline, CDR1 is LGHNA and CDR2 is YSLEER. The CDR3 is 17 amino acids. CDR3 DNA: TGCGCCAGCAGCCAAGAAAGGGGAAAGCGGGAGCCCTACGAGCAGTACTTC. It encodes CASSQERGKREPYEQYF.

V is TRBV11-2 and J is TRBJ2-5, with 8 bases matching TRBD2. Trimming at V came to 5 bases and at J to 7 bases, leaving 15 bases not matched to a gene. Germline V CDR1 and CDR2: SGHAT, FQNNGV. CDR3 length: 16 residues. The CDR3: CASSPWGSGAVGTQYF. The CDR3 nucleotides read TGTGCCAGCAGCCCCTGGGGTAGCGGGGCCGTAGGGACCCAGTACTTC.

The V and J genes are TRBV19 and TRBJ2-3, with D maybe TRBD1 (5 bases). V shed 0 bases and J shed 4 bases, with 11 bases lying between them. CDR3 length: 15 amino acids. Germline loops: CDR1 LNHDA, CDR2 SQIVND (reference sequence). CDR3 nucleotide sequence: TGTGCCAGTAGTATAGATCAGGGTAGTGCAGATACGCAGTATTTT. Its protein product is CASSIDQGSADTQYF. The entire variable domain, with the rest obtained from reference TRBV19 and TRBJ2-3, is as follows: DGGITQSPKYLFRKEGQNVTLSCEQNLNHDAMYWYRQDPGQGLRLIYYSQIVNDFQKGDIAEGYSVSREKKESFPLTVTSAQKNPTAFYLCASSIDQGSADTQYFGPGTRLTVL.